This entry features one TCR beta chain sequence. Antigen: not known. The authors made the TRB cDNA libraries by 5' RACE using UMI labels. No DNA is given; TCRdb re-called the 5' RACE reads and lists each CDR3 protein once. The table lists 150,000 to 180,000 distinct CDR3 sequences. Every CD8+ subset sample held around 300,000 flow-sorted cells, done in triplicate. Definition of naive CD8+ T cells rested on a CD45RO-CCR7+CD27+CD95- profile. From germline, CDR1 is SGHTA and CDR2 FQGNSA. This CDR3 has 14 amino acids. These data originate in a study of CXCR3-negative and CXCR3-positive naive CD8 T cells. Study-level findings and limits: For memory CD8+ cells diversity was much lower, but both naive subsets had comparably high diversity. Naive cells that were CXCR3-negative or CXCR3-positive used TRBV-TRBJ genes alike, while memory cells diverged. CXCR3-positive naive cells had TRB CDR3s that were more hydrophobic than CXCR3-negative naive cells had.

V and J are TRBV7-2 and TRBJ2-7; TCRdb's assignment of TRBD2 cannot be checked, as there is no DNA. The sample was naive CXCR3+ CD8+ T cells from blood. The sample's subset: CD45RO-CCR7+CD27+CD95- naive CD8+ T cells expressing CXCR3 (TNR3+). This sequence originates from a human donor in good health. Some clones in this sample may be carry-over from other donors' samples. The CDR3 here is CASSSPGLSYEQYF.